This T cell receptor beta chain came from a study of response to subunit inactivated influenza vaccine (dated by TCRdb to 2016 to 2019). General notes on the study: Deep quantitative T cell receptor repertoire profiling was used in the study to track responses to a trivalent subunit inactivated influenza vaccine.

Turning to this clonotype: What this receptor recognizes is not known. The input lacks base qualities; no much larger clone sits a single base away.

The library was produced with RT-PCR. This sample was sequenced with an Illumina HiSeq 2500. In-frame beta chains were kept once TCRdb had trimmed the public reads at Q25 with fastp and called clones with MiXCR. CDR3 protein sequences are deduplicated, and each keeps its most common genes and DNA. In all, the sample holds about 800,000 distinct CDR3 sequences, and 21% of those were seen once. The ten largest account for 9.5% to 13% of the sample. What the work shows at the level of the full study, not this receptor alone: The authors proposed that each seasonal influenza vaccination may bring in only a limited number of new T cells.

Sequences SGHTA (CDR1) and FQGNSA (CDR2) are obtained from the germline V gene. V is shortened by 6 bases, J by 3 bases, and the region joining them spans 11 bases. Inclusive of the bounding cysteine and phenylalanine, the CDR3 is 14 residues long. The kept DNA is CDR3 alone, 42 bases in frame from the first base. Recombination joined TRBV7-2 with TRBJ1-4; the D gene is possibly TRBD1, with 6 bases matching. Source: PBMCs from blood, taken 5 to 6 days after vaccination. The receptor's source is a man aged 50 to 59 who received an inactivated influenza vaccine. Donor details come from another sample of the same person, matched by shared clones. In nucleotides, the sequence is TGTGCCAGCAGAAAGACAGGAGCTAATGAAAAACTGTTTTTT. The resulting protein is CASRKTGANEKLFF.